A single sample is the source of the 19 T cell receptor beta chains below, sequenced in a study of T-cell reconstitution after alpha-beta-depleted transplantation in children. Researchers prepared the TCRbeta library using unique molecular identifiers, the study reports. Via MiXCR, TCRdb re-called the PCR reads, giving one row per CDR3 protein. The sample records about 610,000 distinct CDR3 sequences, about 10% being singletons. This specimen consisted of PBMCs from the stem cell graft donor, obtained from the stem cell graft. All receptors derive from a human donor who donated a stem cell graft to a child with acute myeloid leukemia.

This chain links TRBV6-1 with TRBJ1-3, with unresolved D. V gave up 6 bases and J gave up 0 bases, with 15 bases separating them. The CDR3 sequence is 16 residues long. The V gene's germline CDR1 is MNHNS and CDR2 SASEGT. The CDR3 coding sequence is TGTGCCAGCAGCCGCGGCCCAATTGTCTCTGGAAACACCATATATTTT. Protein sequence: CASSRGPIVSGNTIYF.

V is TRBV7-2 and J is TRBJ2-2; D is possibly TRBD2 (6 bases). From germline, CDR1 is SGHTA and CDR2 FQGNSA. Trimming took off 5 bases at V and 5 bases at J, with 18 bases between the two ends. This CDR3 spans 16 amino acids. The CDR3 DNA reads TGTGCCAGCAGCCCGGTCGGTTGGGGGGTGACCGGGGAGCTGTTTTTT. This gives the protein CASSPVGWGVTGELFF.

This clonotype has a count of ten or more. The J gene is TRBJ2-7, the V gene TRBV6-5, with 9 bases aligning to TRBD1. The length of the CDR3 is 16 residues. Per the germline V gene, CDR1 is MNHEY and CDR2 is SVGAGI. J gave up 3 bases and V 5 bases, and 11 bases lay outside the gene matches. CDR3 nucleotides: TGTGCCAGCAGTAGAGAGGACAGGGGACTAAGCTACGAGCAGTACTTC. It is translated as CASSREDRGLSYEQYF.

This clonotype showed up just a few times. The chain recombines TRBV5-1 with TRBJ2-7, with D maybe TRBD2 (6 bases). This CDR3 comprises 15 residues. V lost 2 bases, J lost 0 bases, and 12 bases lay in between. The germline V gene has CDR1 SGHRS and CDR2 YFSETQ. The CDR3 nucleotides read TGCGCCAGCAGCTTTATAACTAGCCCCTCCTACGAGCAGTACTTC. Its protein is CASSFITSPSYEQYF. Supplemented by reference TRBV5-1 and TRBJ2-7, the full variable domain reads KAGVTQTPRYLIKTRGQQVTLSCSPISGHRSVSWYQQTPGQGLQFLFEYFSETQRNKGNFPGRFSGRQFSNSRSEMNVSTLELGDSALYLCASSFITSPSYEQYFGPGTRLTVT.

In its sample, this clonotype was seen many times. CDR3 region: CASSPGTGGEKLFF. DNA of the CDR3: TGTGCCAGCAGCCCCGGGACAGGGGGCGAAAAACTGTTTTTT. The gene calls are TRBV28 and TRBJ1-4, with 12 bases aligning to TRBD1. V shed 6 bases, J shed 8 bases, and the junction held 4 bases outside the gene matches. From germline, CDR1 is MDHEN and CDR2 SYDVKM. The CDR3 is 14 amino acids. The variable domain in full, completed from reference TRBV28 and TRBJ1-4, reads DVKVTQSSRYLVKRTGEKVFLECVQDMDHENMFWYRQDPGLGLRLIYFSYDVKMKEKGDIPEGYSVSREKKERFSLILESASTNQTSMYLCASSPGTGGEKLFFGSGTQLSVL.

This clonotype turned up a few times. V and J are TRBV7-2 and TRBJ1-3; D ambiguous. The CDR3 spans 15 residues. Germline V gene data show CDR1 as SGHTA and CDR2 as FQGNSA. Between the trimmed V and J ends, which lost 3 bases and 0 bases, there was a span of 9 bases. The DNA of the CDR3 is TGTGCCAGCAGCTTTAGCACGAACTCTGGAAACACCATATATTTT. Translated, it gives CASSFSTNSGNTIYF.

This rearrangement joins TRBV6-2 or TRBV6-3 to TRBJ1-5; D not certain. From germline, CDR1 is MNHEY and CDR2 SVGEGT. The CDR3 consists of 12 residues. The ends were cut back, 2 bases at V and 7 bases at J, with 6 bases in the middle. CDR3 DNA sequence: TGTGCCAGCAGTTACCAACGCCAGCCCCAGCATTTT. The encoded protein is CASSYQRQPQHF.

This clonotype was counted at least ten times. CDR3: CSAPRQGNNEQFF. The CDR3 bases are TGCAGTGCTCCTAGGCAGGGAAACAATGAGCAGTTCTTC. The rearrangement joins TRBV20-1 to TRBJ2-1; D may be TRBD1 (5 bases). V was cut by 5 bases and J by 5 bases, with 13 bases left in between. Germline-derived CDR1 and CDR2 are DFQATT and SNEGSKA (reference sequence). CDR3 length: 13 amino acids.

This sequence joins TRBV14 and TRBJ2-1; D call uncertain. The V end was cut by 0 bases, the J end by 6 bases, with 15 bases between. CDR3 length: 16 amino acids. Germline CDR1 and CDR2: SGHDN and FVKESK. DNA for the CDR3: TGTGCCAGCAGCCAAGATCTTGGCGGCGGATCCAATGAGCAGTTCTTC. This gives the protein CASSQDLGGGSNEQFF.

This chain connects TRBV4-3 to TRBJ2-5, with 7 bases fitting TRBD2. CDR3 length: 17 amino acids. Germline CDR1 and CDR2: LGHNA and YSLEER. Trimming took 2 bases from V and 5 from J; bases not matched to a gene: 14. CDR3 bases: TGCGCCAGCAGCCAAAATCCCCCGGGCGGGAGTCGGGAGACCCAGTACTTC. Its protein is CASSQNPPGGSRETQYF.

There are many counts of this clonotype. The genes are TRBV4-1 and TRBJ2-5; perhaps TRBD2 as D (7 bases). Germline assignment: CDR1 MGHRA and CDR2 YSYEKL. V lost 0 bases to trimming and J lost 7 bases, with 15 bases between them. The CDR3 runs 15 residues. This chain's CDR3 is CASSQEAGAPGTQYF. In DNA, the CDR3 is TGCGCCAGCAGCCAAGAGGCGGGGGCCCCGGGGACCCAGTACTTC.

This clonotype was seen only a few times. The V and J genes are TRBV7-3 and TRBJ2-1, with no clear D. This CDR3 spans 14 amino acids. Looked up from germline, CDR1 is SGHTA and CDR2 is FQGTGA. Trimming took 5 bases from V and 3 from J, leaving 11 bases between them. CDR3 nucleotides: TGTGCCAGCAGCCCCAACCTTAACTACAATGAGCAGTTCTTC. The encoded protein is CASSPNLNYNEQFF.

CDR3 sequence: CASSLARVNEKLFF. The CDR3 nucleotides read TGTGCCAGCAGCTTAGCGAGGGTCAATGAAAAACTGTTTTTT. The chain is built from TRBV7-2 and TRBJ1-4; no firm D call. The CDR3 contains 14 residues. Germline CDR1 SGHTA, CDR2 FQGNSA. V lost 0 bases to trimming and J lost 5 bases, with 7 bases between them.

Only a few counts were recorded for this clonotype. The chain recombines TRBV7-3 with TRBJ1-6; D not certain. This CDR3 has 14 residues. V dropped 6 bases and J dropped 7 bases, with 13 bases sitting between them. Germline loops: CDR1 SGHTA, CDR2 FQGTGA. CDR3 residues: CASRGPGSNSPLHF. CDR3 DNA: TGTGCCAGCAGAGGACCAGGATCAAATTCACCCCTCCACTTT.

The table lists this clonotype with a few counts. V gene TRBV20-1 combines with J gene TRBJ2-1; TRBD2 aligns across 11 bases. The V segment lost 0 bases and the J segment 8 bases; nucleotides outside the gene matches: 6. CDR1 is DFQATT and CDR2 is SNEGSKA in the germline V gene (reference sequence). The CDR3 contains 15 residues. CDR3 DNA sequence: TGCAGTGCTAGAGAACTAGCGGGAGCTGTCTATGAGCAGTTCTTC. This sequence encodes CSARELAGAVYEQFF.

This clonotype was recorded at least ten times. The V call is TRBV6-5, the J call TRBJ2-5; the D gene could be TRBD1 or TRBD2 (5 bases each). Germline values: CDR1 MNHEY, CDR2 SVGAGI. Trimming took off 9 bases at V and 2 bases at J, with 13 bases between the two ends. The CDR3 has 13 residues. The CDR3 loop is CASRGTGQETQYF. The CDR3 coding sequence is TGTGCCAGTCGGGGCACGGGACAAGAGACCCAGTACTTC.

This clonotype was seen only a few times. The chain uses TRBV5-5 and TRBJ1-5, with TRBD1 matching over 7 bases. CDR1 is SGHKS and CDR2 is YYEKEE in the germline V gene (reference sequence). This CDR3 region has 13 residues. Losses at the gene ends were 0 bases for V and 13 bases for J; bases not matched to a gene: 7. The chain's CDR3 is CASSLESAGGQHF. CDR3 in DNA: TGTGCCAGCAGCTTGGAGTCGGCAGGGGGTCAGCATTTT.

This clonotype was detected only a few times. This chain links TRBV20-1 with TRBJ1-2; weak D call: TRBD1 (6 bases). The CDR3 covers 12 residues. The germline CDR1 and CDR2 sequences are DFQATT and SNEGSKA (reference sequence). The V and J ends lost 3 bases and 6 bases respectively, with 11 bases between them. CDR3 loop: CSARGATDGYTF. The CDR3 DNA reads TGCAGTGCTAGGGGGGCAACTGATGGCTACACCTTC.

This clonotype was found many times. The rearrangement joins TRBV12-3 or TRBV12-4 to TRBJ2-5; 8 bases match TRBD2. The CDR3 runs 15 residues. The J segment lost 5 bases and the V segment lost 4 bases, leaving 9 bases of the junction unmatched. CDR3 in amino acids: CASSSTGTSQETQYF. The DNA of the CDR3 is TGTGCCAGCAGTTCAACCGGGACTAGTCAGGAGACCCAGTACTTC.